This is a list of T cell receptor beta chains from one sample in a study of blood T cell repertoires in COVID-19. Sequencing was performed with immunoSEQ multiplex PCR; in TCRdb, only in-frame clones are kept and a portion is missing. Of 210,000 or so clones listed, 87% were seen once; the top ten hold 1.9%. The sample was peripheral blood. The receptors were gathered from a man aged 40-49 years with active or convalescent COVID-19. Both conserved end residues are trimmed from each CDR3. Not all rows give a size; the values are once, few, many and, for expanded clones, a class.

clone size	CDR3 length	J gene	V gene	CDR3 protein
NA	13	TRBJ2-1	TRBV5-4	ASSPTLSSPNEQF
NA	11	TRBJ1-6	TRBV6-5	ASSYGQGSPLH
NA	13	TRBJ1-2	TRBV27	ASSGWPQTVDGYT
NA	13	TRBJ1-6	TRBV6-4	ASSEGGPHNSPLH
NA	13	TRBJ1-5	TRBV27	ASSLYEGVGQPQH
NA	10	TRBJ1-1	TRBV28	ASRTGVGEAF
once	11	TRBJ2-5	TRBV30	ASSGPSQETQY
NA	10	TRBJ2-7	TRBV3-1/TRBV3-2	ASSGGAYEQY
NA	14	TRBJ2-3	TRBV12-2	ASRLGLAGPTDTQY
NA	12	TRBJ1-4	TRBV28	ASKGQGANEKLF
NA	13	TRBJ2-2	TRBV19	ASSWGVSRAGELF
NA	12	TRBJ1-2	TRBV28	ASRGRGRLNGYT
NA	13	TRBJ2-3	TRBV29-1	SVSTSGITTDTQY
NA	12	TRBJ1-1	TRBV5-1	ASSIQGRGTEAF
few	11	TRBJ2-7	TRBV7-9	ASRAGGAYEQY
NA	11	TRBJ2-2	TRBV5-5	ASSFGVAGELF
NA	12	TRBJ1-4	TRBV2	ASTRQPPGEKLF
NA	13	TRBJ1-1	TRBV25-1	ASSETGQYSTEAF
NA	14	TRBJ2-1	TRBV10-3	AISESTSGPYNEQF
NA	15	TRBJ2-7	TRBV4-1	ASSQDPRGLAGYEQY
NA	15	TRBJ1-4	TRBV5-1	ASSSKPHRATNEKLF
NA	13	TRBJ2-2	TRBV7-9	ASRRSRGNTGELF
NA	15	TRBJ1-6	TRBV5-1	ASSPSPGQGAYSPLH
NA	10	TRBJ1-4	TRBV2	ASSPTNEKLF
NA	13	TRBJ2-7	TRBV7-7	ASSLSPGLLGEQY
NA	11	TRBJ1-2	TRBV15	ATSRGSTYGYT
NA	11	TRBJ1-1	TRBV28	ASSLWPASLAF
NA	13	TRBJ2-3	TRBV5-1	ASNRETRYRDTQY
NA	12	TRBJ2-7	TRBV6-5	ASSYNPHSNEQY
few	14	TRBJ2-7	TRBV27	ASSPGGGTGSYEQY
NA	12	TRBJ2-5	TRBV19	ASRRRGSAETQY
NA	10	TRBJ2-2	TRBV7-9	ASSWEVGELF
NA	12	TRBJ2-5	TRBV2	ASTLPWRGETQY
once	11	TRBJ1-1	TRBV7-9	ASLGRGNTEAF
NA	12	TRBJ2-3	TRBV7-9	AIPPGGDADTQY
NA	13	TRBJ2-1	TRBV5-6	ASSLEGGPYNEQF
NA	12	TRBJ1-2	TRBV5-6	ASSPERVNYGYT
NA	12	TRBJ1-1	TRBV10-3	AISEVVVNTEAF
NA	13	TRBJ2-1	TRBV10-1	ASRSGLAGDFEQF
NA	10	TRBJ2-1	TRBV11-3	ASSYSSNEQF
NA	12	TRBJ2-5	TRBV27	ASSSLLALETQY
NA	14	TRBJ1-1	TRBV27	ASSKYLQGANTEAF
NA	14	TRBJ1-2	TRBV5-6	ASSLAGGEGAYGYT
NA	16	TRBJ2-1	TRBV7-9	ASSLTWGTGRSYNEQF
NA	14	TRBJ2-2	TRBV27	ASSLIGGAGTGELF
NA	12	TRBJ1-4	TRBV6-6	ASIGGQGNEKLF
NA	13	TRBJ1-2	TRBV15	ATSTRQGLGHGYT
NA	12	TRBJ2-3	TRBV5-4	ASSQAGWADTQY
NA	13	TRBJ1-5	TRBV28	ASSFMGGGRQPQH
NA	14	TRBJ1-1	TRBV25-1	ASSETTKRVLPEAF
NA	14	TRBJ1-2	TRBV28	ASIWRDSRINYGYT
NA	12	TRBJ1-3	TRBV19	ASSDGQGISTIY
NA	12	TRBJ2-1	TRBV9	ASTAGDSYNEQF
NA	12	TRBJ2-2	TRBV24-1	ATRGQGEVGELF
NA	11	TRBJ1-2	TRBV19	ASSMTQGYGYT